The clone carrying this TCR beta chain was recorded many times. The antigen is not known. This record comes from a study of early T cells in non-severe SARS-CoV-2 infection. In the study overall: The sequenced material was bulk RNA from unsorted whole blood, and its chains were unpaired.

MiXCR, applied by TCRdb to the 5' RACE reads, yields one record per CDR3 protein. This sample has around 26,000 distinct CDR3 sequences, with 4% to 6% found just once. The germline V gene encodes CDR1 MNHEY and CDR2 SVGEGT. Trimming left V 7 bases short and J 3 bases short, with 18 bases between. The CDR3 length is 15 residues. Notes on the study in general: Clonotype matching in VDJdb favored anti-spike CD8 responses and did not capture private and CD4 specificities.

This TCR came from an adult who was a healthcare worker with PCR-confirmed SARS-CoV-2 infection or an uninfected control (not recorded which). The chain links TRBV6-2 or TRBV6-3 to TRBJ1-1, with a possible D match to TRBD1 (6 bases). Sequences were obtained from whole blood. This CDR3 reads CASNTFYREDTEAFF. The DNA of the CDR3 is TGTGCCAGCAACACCTTCTACAGGGAGGACACTGAAGCTTTCTTT.